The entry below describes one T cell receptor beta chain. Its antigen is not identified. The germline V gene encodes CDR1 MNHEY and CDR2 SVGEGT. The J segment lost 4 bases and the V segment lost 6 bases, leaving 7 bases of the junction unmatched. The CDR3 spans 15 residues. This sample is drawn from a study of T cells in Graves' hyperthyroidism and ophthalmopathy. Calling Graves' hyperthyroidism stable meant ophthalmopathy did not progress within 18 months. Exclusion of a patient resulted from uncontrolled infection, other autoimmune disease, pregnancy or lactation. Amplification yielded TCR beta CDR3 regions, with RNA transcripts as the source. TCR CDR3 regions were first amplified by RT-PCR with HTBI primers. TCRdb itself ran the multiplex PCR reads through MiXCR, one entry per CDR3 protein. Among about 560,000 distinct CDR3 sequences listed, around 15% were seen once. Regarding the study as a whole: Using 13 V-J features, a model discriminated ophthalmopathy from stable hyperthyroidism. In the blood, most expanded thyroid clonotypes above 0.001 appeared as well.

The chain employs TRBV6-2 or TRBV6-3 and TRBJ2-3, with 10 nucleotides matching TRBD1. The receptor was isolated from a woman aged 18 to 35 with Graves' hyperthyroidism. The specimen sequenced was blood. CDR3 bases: TGTGCCAGCAGCACCCGGGACAGGGGCCCAGATACGCAGTATTTT. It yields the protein CASSTRDRGPDTQYF.